Below, 8 T cell receptor beta chains from the same sample are listed, as sequenced in a study of cytomegalovirus exposure and HLA in healthy donors. Profiled with immunoSEQ multiplex PCR; TCRdb holds only in-frame clones, not every one. This sample has some 250,000 clones, with around 89% found just once. Material: PBMCs. These TCRs come from a woman between 18 and 29 years old in good health and CMV-seronegative.

The chain recombines TRBV7-2 with TRBJ1-2; possibly TRBD1 for D (5 bases). The CDR3 covers 15 residues. Germline V CDR1 and CDR2: SGHTA, FQGNSA. Trimming took 1 base from V and 3 from J, leaving 12 bases between them. CDR3 DNA sequence: TGTGCCAGCAGCTTAGTCGGAACAGGTGACTATGGCTACACCTTC. This gives the protein CASSLVGTGDYGYTF.

The chain carries TRBV5-4 and TRBJ1-2; TRBD1 might be the D (6 bases). Germline V gene data show CDR1 as SGHNT and CDR2 as YYREEE (reference sequence). The CDR3 is 14 residues long. V gave up 4 bases and J gave up 4 bases, with 14 bases separating them. The CDR3 DNA is TGTGCCAGCAGCCACCCGGGAGGGGGCTATGGCTACACCTTC. This codes for CASSHPGGGYGYTF.

V and J are TRBV4-1 and TRBJ1-1, with unresolved D. The V and J ends lost 1 base and 3 bases respectively, with 9 bases between them. This CDR3 comprises 14 residues. In germline, CDR1 is MGHRA, CDR2 YSYEKL. The CDR3 reads CASSQVGVDTEAFF. Here the CDR3 DNA reads TGCGCCAGCAGCCAAGTCGGGGTCGACACTGAAGCTTTCTTT.

This clone occurred a few times. The chain carries TRBV9 and TRBJ1-1, with D perhaps matching TRBD1 (6 bases). Germline-derived CDR1 and CDR2 are SGDLS and YYNGEE. Trimming shortened V by 3 bases and J by 2 bases, and 8 bases separated the two germline ends. This CDR3 spans 13 amino acids. CDR3 coding DNA: TGTGCCAGCAGCGCACAGGGTAACACTGAAGCTTTCTTT. This encodes CASSAQGNTEAFF. The full variable domain, rest sourced from reference TRBV9 and TRBJ1-1, is DSGVTQTPKHLITATGQRVTLRCSPRSGDLSVYWYQQSLDQGLQFLIQYYNGEERAKGNILERFSAQQFPDLHSELNLSSLELGDSALYFCASSAQGNTEAFFGQGTRLTVV.

This rearrangement joins TRBV11-2 to TRBJ1-2, with D possibly being TRBD1 (6 bases). Germline CDR1 reads SGHAT; CDR2 reads FQNNGV. The CDR3 is made up of 15 amino acids. Trimming took off 6 bases at V and 1 base at J, with 15 bases between the two ends. CDR3 DNA sequence: TGTGCCAGCAGTTCCGGACAGCCTTTTAACTATGGCTACACCTTC. Translating it yields CASSSGQPFNYGYTF.

This clone was detected only a few times. The V gene is TRBV7-9, the J gene TRBJ1-5; possible D gene TRBD1, 6 bases. V was cut by 3 bases and J by 4 bases, with 10 bases left in between. This CDR3 region has 14 residues. The V gene's germline CDR1 is SEHNR and CDR2 FQNEAQ (reference sequence). The CDR3 spells CASSFGTGNQPQHF. The CDR3, as DNA: TGTGCCAGCAGCTTTGGAACAGGGAATCAGCCCCAGCATTTT.

In this sample, this clone turned up once. V usage is TRBV28 and J usage is TRBJ2-1, with 10 positions matching TRBD1. Losses at the gene ends were 5 bases for V and 8 bases for J; bases not matched to a gene: 6. Germline loops: CDR1 MDHEN, CDR2 SYDVKM. There are 14 residues in the CDR3. This chain's CDR3 is CASSGGQGWDEQFF. As DNA, the CDR3 is TGTGCCAGCAGTGGGGGACAGGGGTGGGATGAGCAGTTCTTC.

The chain employs TRBV6-6 and TRBJ2-5; D call uncertain. V was trimmed by 4 bases and J by 3 bases, leaving 6 bases between them. The CDR3 runs to 12 residues. Germline assignment: CDR1 MNHNY and CDR2 SVGAGI (reference sequence). CDR3 residues: CASSSSEETQYF. DNA of the CDR3: TGTGCCAGCAGTTCCTCCGAAGAGACCCAGTACTTC.